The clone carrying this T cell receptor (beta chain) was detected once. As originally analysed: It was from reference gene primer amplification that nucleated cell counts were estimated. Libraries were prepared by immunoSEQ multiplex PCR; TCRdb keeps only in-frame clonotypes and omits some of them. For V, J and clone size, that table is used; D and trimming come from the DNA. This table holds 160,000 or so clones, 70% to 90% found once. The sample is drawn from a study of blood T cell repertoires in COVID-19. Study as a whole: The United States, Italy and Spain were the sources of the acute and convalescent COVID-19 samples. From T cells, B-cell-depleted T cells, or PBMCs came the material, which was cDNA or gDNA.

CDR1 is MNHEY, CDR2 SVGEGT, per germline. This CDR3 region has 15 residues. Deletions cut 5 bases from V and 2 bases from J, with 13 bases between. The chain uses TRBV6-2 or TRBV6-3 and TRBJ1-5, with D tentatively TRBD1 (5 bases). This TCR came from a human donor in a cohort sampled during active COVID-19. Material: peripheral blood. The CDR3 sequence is CASSTQELGNQPQHF. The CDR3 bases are TGTGCCAGCAGTACACAGGAATTGGGCAATCAGCCCCAGCATTTT.